This entry describes one T cell receptor beta chain. This clone was counted once. It has no known antigen specificity. No much larger clone exists at a distance of one base, and base qualities are not known. Reading the label with the study, this specimen's time point is: baseline, week 1 (first vaccination visit). The sample's treatment or condition label is to be understood as: pre-vaccination baseline after standard-of-care therapy. All donors had newly diagnosed IDH1-mutant astrocytomas of WHO grade 3 or 4 that showed loss of nuclear ATRX. The samples were drawn from NOA16, a multicentre, single-arm, open-label phase I trial in Germany that tested a mutant IDH1 peptide vaccine in humans for the first time. Visit V03 blood draws served as the baseline sample for immunogenicity testing. The DNeasy Blood and Tissue Kit was used to extract genomic DNA from EDTA blood for TCRB sequencing. Preparation of the library involved the immunoSEQ multiplex PCR assay. Following the manufacturer's protocol, the hsTCRB Kit was used to amplify rearranged TCR beta chain sequences. An Illumina MiSeq was used to sequence the TCRB libraries. As for the authors' bioinformatics: Demultiplexing, trimming and gene mapping were performed with the kit vendor's proprietary platform. TCRdb stores this immuneACCESS table with in-frame sequences only. Part of the clones is absent; in the studies checked, under half of the shortfall reflects unresolved V genes, and no reason is known for the rest. The V and J calls and clone size were taken over from that table, and D and trimming were inferred from the DNA. Across this sample there are tens of thousands of clones, with 60% to 80% seen only once. Just over 9% of the sample goes to the ten largest clones.

The sample is drawn from a study of a mutant IDH1 vaccine in newly diagnosed glioma (dated by TCRdb to the early 2020s). About the investigation overall: The approximately 33 treated patients were approximately 62% male and around 38% female, with a mean age of roughly 40 years. Before enrollment, patients had received standard therapy of radiotherapy alone, temozolomide alone, or radiochemotherapy with temozolomide; most received the combination. For exploratory analyses, 25 treated patients had longitudinal TCRB deep sequencing done wherever samples were available. Peripheral blood samples were drawn at six visits, namely V03 (baseline), V05, V07, V10, V12 and V13. Paper-wide results and their limitations: According to the authors, sample limitations meant that analyses of patient blood samples could not be reproduced. Immune responses induced by the vaccine were seen in roughly 92% of patients across multiple MHC alleles. Availability determined which PBMC samples were chosen for TCRB deep sequencing. Pseudoprogression appeared unrelated to alterations in the top peripheral T cell clonotypes detected by TCRB sequencing.

Deletion took 5 bases off V and 4 bases off J, with a span of 27 bases between the germline ends. From the germline V gene (reference sequence), CDR1 is SGHKS and CDR2 is YYEKEE. The CDR3 spans 18 residues, from the cysteine through the phenylalanine. CDR3 DNA is the only sequence kept; it has 54 bases, read in frame from the first base. The TCR comes from a man in his forties with glioma. Some clones in this sample may be carry-over from other donors' samples. The sample consisted of PBMCs, taken from a glioma patient treated with radiotherapy, temozolomide or both. The chain is assembled from TRBV5-5 and TRBJ1-2; D gene: possibly TRBD1, on 5 matching bases. The CDR3 region: CASRSAAGRGDRPYGYTF. The nucleotide sequence reads as follows: TGTGCCAGCAGATCCGCGGCGGGGCGCGGGGATAGGCCCTATGGCTACACCTTC.